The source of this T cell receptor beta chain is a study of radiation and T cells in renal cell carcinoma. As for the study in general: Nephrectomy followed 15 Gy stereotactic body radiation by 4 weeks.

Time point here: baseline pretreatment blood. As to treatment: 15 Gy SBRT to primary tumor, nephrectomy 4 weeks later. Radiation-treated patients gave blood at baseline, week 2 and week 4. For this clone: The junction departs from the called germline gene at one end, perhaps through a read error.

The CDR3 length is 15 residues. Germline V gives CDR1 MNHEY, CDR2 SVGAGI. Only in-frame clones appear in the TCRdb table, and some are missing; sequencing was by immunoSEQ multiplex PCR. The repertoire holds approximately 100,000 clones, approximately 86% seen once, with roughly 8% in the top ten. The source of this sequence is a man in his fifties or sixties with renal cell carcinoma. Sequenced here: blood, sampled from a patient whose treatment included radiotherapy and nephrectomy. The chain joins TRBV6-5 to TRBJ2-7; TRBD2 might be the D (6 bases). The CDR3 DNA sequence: TGTGCCAGCAGACTGGGGACGGCGGGATCCTACGGGCAGTACTTC. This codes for CASRLGTAGSYGQYF.